Listed here is a single T cell receptor beta chain. The data were obtained in a study of neoadjuvant anti-PD-1 for oral cavity cancer. Libraries were prepared by immunoSEQ multiplex PCR; TCRdb keeps only in-frame clonotypes and omits some of them. The table lists about 15,000 clones, roughly two thirds of them singletons. J gave up 3 bases and V 0 bases, and 8 bases lay outside the gene matches. This CDR3 has 16 residues. Germline CDR1 reads SGDLS; CDR2 reads YYNGEE. The rearrangement links TRBV9 to TRBJ1-2, with TRBD1 matching 7 bases. Specimen: PBMCs, collected before nivolumab (anti-PD-1) treatment. This clonotype was obtained from a person aged 40 to 85 with oral cavity squamous cell carcinoma. CDR3 sequence (DNA): TGTGCCAGCAGCGTAGACCCAACCGGGACAGACTATGGCTACACCTTC. Translating it yields CASSVDPTGTDYGYTF.